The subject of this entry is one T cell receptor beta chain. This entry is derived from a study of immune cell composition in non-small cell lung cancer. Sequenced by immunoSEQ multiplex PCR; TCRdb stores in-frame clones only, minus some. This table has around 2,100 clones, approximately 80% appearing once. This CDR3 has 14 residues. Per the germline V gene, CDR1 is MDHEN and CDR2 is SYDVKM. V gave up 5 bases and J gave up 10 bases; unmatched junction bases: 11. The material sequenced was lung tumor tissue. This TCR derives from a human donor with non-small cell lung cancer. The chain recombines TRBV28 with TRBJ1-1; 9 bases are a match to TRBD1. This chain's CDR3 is CASSILGQGSGAFF. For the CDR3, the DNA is TGTGCCAGCAGTATCCTAGGACAGGGGTCTGGAGCTTTCTTT.